This is a list of T cell receptor beta chains from one sample in a study of shared clonotypes between healthy human individuals. Using immunoSEQ multiplex PCR, the repertoire was profiled, and TCRdb retains in-frame clones only, with some absent. This sample has tens of thousands of clones, with roughly three fifths found just once. The sequencing input was memory CD8+ T cells sorted from blood. The receptors stem from a man aged 25-45 years in good health. Both conserved end residues are part of each CDR3. A D gene is named only where the DNA matches it firmly. The size entry is marked missing in some rows and otherwise reads once, few, many or a size class.

TRBV4-3	NA	15	NA	TRBJ2-6	CASSQVLAGANVLTF	TGCGCCAGCAGCCAAGTCCTAGCTGGGGCCAACGTCCTGACTTTC
TRBV27	NA	15	TRBD1	TRBJ2-5	CASSGKTGPRETQYF	TGTGCCAGCAGTGGAAAGACAGGGCCGAGAGAGACCCAGTACTTC
TRBV7-9	NA	13	TRBD1	TRBJ2-1	CASSPRDSNEQFF	TGTGCCAGCAGCCCACGGGACAGTAATGAGCAGTTCTTC
TRBV6-5	NA	13	TRBD1	TRBJ2-7	CASSPTGAYEQYF	TGTGCCAGCAGTCCGACAGGGGCCTACGAGCAGTACTTC
TRBV6-6	NA	12	NA	TRBJ1-2	CAIRDIAYGYTF	TGTGCCATCAGAGACATCGCCTATGGCTACACCTTC
TRBV4-3	NA	13	NA	TRBJ2-1	CASSQDRHNEQFF	TGCGCCAGCAGCCAAGATCGGCACAATGAGCAGTTCTTC
TRBV5-6	NA	13	NA	TRBJ2-1	CASSLYNSHEQFF	TGTGCCAGCAGCTTGTATAACAGTCATGAGCAGTTCTTC
TRBV29-1	NA	16	NA	TRBJ1-1	CSVESYRRGRNTEAFF	TGCAGCGTTGAATCCTACCGTCGGGGTCGAAACACTGAAGCTTTCTTT
TRBV11-2	NA	14	NA	TRBJ1-1	CASSLQQGNTEAFF	TGTGCCAGCAGCCTTCAACAGGGGAACACTGAAGCTTTCTTT
TRBV2	NA	14	TRBD2	TRBJ2-7	CASSPQGGLREQYF	TGTGCCAGCAGCCCCCAGGGAGGGCTCCGCGAGCAGTACTTC
TRBV2	NA	13	NA	TRBJ2-2	CASSAQEPGELFF	TGTGCCAGCAGTGCACAGGAGCCCGGGGAGCTGTTTTTT
TRBV6-4	NA	14	NA	TRBJ1-5	CASSGPISRQPQHF	TGTGCCAGCAGTGGCCCGATCTCCAGACAGCCCCAGCATTTT
TRBV5-1	NA	15	TRBD1	TRBJ1-1	CASSAGQGGSTEAFF	TGCGCCAGCAGCGCAGGACAGGGCGGTTCAACTGAAGCTTTCTTT
TRBV5-6	NA	14	TRBD1	TRBJ1-2	CASSLEEQGNGYTF	TGTGCCAGCAGCTTGGAGGAACAGGGGAATGGCTACACCTTC
TRBV23-1	few	16	NA	TRBJ2-7	CASSHPDWGFLGEQYF	TGCGCCAGCAGTCATCCGGACTGGGGCTTCTTGGGCGAGCAGTACTTC
TRBV28	many	11	TRBD2	TRBJ2-7	CATGLYYEQYF	TGTGCCACGGGACTATACTACGAGCAGTACTTC
TRBV25-1	NA	13	NA	TRBJ1-3	CASSESFGNTIYF	TGTGCCAGCAGTGAATCTTTTGGAAACACCATATATTTT
TRBV2	NA	13	NA	TRBJ2-7	CASSELGVDEQYF	TGTGCCAGCAGTGAATTAGGAGTGGACGAGCAGTACTTC
TRBV7-2	NA	15	TRBD2	TRBJ2-7	CASSPTSGSAYEQYF	TGTGCCAGCAGCCCGACTAGCGGGAGTGCTTACGAGCAGTACTTC
TRBV5-4	NA	17	TRBD2	TRBJ2-1	CASSLEGIAGGYNEQFF	TGTGCCAGCAGCTTGGAGGGTATAGCGGGAGGTTACAATGAGCAGTTCTTC
TRBV4-2	NA	17	NA	TRBJ2-1	CASSQDKNREYYNEQFF	TGTGCCAGCAGCCAAGATAAGAACAGGGAGTACTACAATGAGCAGTTCTTC
TRBV7-2	NA	11	NA	TRBJ1-2	CASSLPGGYTF	TGTGCCAGCAGCTTACCGGGCGGCTACACCTTC
TRBV11-2	NA	15	NA	TRBJ2-1	CASSSDPRSYNEQFF	TGTGCCAGCAGCTCCGACCCCCGCTCCTACAATGAGCAGTTCTTC
TRBV27	NA	16	TRBD2	TRBJ2-1	CASSLSGTSRHNEQFF	TGTGCCAGCAGTTTGTCCGGGACTAGCAGGCACAATGAGCAGTTCTTC
TRBV27	few	14	NA	TRBJ2-7	CASALAGGYSEQYF	TGTGCCAGCGCCCTGGCAGGGGGGTATAGCGAGCAGTACTTC
TRBV7-6	NA	14	NA	TRBJ2-3	CASSSSYGGDTQYF	TGTGCCAGCAGCTCCTCATACGGGGGAGATACGCAGTATTTT
TRBV11-3	few	13	NA	TRBJ2-7	CASSSSASYEQYF	TGTGCCAGCAGCTCCTCCGCCTCCTACGAGCAGTACTTC
TRBV27	NA	15	NA	TRBJ2-3	CASSFGTVSTDTQYF	TGTGCCAGCAGTTTCGGGACGGTTAGCACAGATACGCAGTATTTT
TRBV7-9	NA	16	NA	TRBJ2-1	CASSGLEGSSYNEQFF	TGTGCCAGCAGCGGCTTGGAAGGGAGCTCCTACAATGAGCAGTTCTTC
TRBV7-9	NA	14	NA	TRBJ1-4	CASSLGSGDEKLFF	TGTGCCAGCAGCTTAGGGTCGGGGGATGAAAAACTGTTTTTT
TRBV25-1	few	14	NA	TRBJ2-2	CASSEGGFAGELFF	TGTGCCAGCAGTGAGGGGGGATTCGCCGGGGAGCTGTTTTTT
TRBV5-1	NA	13	NA	TRBJ2-1	CASSLLQYNEQFF	TGCGCCAGCAGCTTGCTACAGTACAATGAGCAGTTCTTC
TRBV29-1	NA	16	NA	TRBJ2-2	CSVVKQGNRLTGELFF	TGCAGCGTTGTTAAACAGGGCAATAGACTCACCGGGGAGCTGTTTTTT
TRBV15	NA	14	TRBD2	TRBJ2-1	CATNGLAGYNEQFF	TGTGCCACCAACGGGCTAGCGGGTTACAATGAGCAGTTCTTC
TRBV2	NA	16	TRBD1	TRBJ2-3	CASSQGFGTDTDTQYF	TGTGCCAGCTCCCAGGGGTTTGGGACAGACACAGATACGCAGTATTTT
TRBV7-9	NA	15	TRBD2	TRBJ2-1	CASSFLAGVSDEQFF	TGTGCCAGCAGCTTCCTAGCGGGAGTGTCTGATGAGCAGTTCTTC
TRBV11-2	NA	17	TRBD2	TRBJ2-5	CASSLWGLAGTKETQYF	TGTGCCAGCAGCCTATGGGGACTAGCGGGAACTAAAGAGACCCAGTACTTC
TRBV2	NA	16	NA	TRBJ2-3	CASSVLVRESTDTQYF	TGTGCCAGCAGTGTCCTTGTGCGCGAAAGCACAGATACGCAGTATTTT
TRBV6-6	NA	13	TRBD1	TRBJ1-2	CASSTQGGNGYTF	TGTGCCAGCAGCACACAGGGGGGGAATGGCTACACCTTC
TRBV4-3	many	13	NA	TRBJ1-1	CASSPTGLTEAFF	TGCGCCAGCAGCCCTACAGGTCTCACTGAAGCTTTCTTT
TRBV6-5	NA	15	TRBD1	TRBJ2-5	CASSYRTGGQETQYF	TGTGCCAGCAGTTATCGAACAGGGGGTCAGGAGACCCAGTACTTC
TRBV9	few	15	TRBD2	TRBJ2-1	CASSDGLAAYNEQFF	TGTGCCAGCAGCGATGGACTAGCGGCCTACAATGAGCAGTTCTTC
TRBV10-2	many	13	NA	TRBJ2-7	CASSEMAIYEQYF	TGCGCCAGCAGTGAGATGGCAATCTACGAGCAGTACTTC
TRBV5-4	NA	15	NA	TRBJ2-4	CASSTTTTEKNIQYF	TGTGCCAGCAGCACGACCACGACAGAGAAAAACATTCAGTACTTC
TRBV5-1	many	14	TRBD1	TRBJ2-7	CASSLGQGIYEQYF	TGCGCCAGCAGCTTGGGACAGGGTATCTACGAGCAGTACTTC
TRBV6-7	NA	10	NA	TRBJ1-5	CASSPDPQHF	TGTGCCAGCAGCCCAGATCCCCAGCATTTT
TRBV9	NA	14	NA	TRBJ2-5	CASSLGWGQETQYF	TGTGCCAGCAGCCTAGGGTGGGGACAAGAGACCCAGTACTTC
TRBV11-1	many	13	NA	TRBJ2-1	CASSPRIEVEQFF	TGTGCCAGCAGCCCAAGGATAGAGGTTGAGCAGTTCTTC
TRBV25-1	few	14	TRBD1	TRBJ2-7	CASSESGQIYEQYF	TGTGCCAGCAGTGAATCGGGACAGATTTACGAGCAGTACTTC
TRBV6-6	NA	15	NA	TRBJ2-4	CASSLSTGAKNIQYF	TGTGCCAGCAGTCTTAGTACGGGGGCCAAAAACATTCAGTACTTC
TRBV28	NA	14	NA	TRBJ2-7	CASSFSVGTYEQYF	TGTGCCAGCAGTTTTTCCGTGGGAACCTACGAGCAGTACTTC
TRBV9	NA	15	TRBD2	TRBJ2-5	CASSISGRASETQYF	TGTGCCAGCAGCATCAGCGGGAGGGCCTCAGAGACCCAGTACTTC
TRBV7-9	few	12	NA	TRBJ2-7	CASSSTSYEQYF	TGTGCCAGCAGTTCGACCTCCTACGAGCAGTACTTC
TRBV19	NA	15	TRBD1	TRBJ1-5	CATQFDRGSNQPQHF	TGTGCCACCCAATTTGACAGGGGTAGCAATCAGCCCCAGCATTTT
TRBV27	many	14	TRBD2	TRBJ2-3	CASSPGGNTDTQYF	TGTGCCAGCAGTCCGGGAGGGAACACAGATACGCAGTATTTT
TRBV11-2	NA	15	TRBD2	TRBJ2-5	CASSYYSGSGETQYF	TGTGCCAGCAGCTACTATAGCGGGAGCGGCGAGACCCAGTACTTC
TRBV4-1	NA	16	NA	TRBJ2-7	CASSQVERSGPYEQYF	TGCGCCAGCAGCCAAGTAGAGCGGAGCGGACCCTACGAGCAGTACTTC